This entry is about one T cell receptor (beta chain). Its antigen remains unknown. The entry originates in a study of post-analysis software for immune sequencing data. On the study more broadly: Courses of disease covered relapsing-remitting, secondary progressive and progressive-relapsing multiple sclerosis. Points from the study as a whole: Several TRBV segments were more frequent in patients than controls; TRBV5-6, TRBV5-1 and TRBV20-1 belonged to this group. Normalized Chao1 diversity was significantly lower in multiple sclerosis patients than in controls.

TCR beta cDNA libraries had unique molecular identifiers. A population of 1 to 10 million T cells gave rise to about half a million cDNA molecules. MiXCR was run by TCRdb on the PCR reads, yielding one entry per CDR3 protein. The sample lists about 540,000 distinct CDR3 sequences; 34% were seen once. Per germline, CDR1 MDHEN and CDR2 SYDVKM. The CDR3 covers 13 residues. V was cut by 5 bases and J by 4 bases, with 12 bases left in between. This TCR was recovered from a girl between 2 and 17 years old with multiple sclerosis. The chain couples TRBV28 to TRBJ2-7, with D perhaps assigned TRBD1 or TRBD2 (5 bases each). Sequencing was done on a sample of blood. Here the CDR3 reads CASSAGTLYEQYF. CDR3 DNA: TGTGCCAGCAGTGCCGGGACCTTATACGAGCAGTACTTC.